This TCR beta chain comes out of a study of blood T cell repertoires in COVID-19 (dated by TCRdb to between 2020 and 2021). Regarding the complete study: The collaborator samples originated in the United States, Italy and Spain and spanned the acute and convalescent phases of COVID-19. The samples were drawn from two sources: the first 160 participants of the ongoing ImmuneRACE study, and 1,254 subjects contributed by 6 global collaborators. A de-identified subject ID, COVID-19 status, age in years and sex were almost always included in the sample metadata. The prospective study material was composed of cDNA or gDNA derived from T cells, B-cell-depleted T cells, or PBMCs. Where available, HLA class I and class II types were obtained from metadata supplied by the sample provider rather than from assay-based typing. The repertoires were released in a freely available public database meant as a resource for research on the immune response to SARS-CoV-2. The dataset comprised deeply sampled blood TCRbeta repertoires from subjects exposed to, actively infected with, or recovered from COVID-19.

On this clone: This clone's antigen is unknown. Base qualities are missing; no much larger clone stands one base away.

Whole blood was collected in K2EDTA tubes by collaborating institutions according to the institutions' own protocols. For TCRbeta analysis, collaborator samples were shipped as frozen whole blood, as isolated PBMCs, or as DNA extracted from either sample type. The immunoSEQ Assay, a bias-controlled multiplex PCR, was used to amplify TCRbeta CDR3 regions from genomic DNA. For the original study's pipeline: Nucleated cell counts per sample were estimated from amplification of reference gene primers within the assay. Sequence reads were collapsed and filtered to measure the absolute abundance of every unique TCRbeta CDR3 rearrangement. For each sample, productive Simpson clonality was calculated by taking the square root of Simpson's diversity index across productive rearrangements. Drawn from immuneACCESS, this table holds only the in-frame rearrangements with V and J called that TCRdb kept. Clones are partly lost; checked studies trace under half to an unresolved V gene and leave the rest unexplained. The V and J calls and clone size come from that table; D and trimming were worked out from the DNA. Within this sample are some 250,000 clones, with 80% to 85% of them counted one time only. The ten largest make up roughly an eighth of the sample.

Study-wide findings and limitations: Clinical and demographic metadata were provided uncurated, with the amount varying by source and participant.

Sequencing was done on a sample of peripheral blood. The clonotype originates from a woman aged 55-69 years with active or convalescent COVID-19.

The DNA reads as follows: TGTGCCAGCTCACCAGTCGACAGGGGTTACGGCAATCAGCCCCAGCATTTT. Protein translation: CASSPVDRGYGNQPQHF. Rearrangement joined TRBV18 to TRBJ1-5, and 8 junctional nucleotides match TRBD1. From a lookup of the germline V gene, CDR1 and CDR2 are KGHSH and LQKENI. The CDR3 has 17 amino acids, counting the end cysteine and phenylalanine. Only the CDR3 region is kept as DNA, spanning 51 bases read in frame from base 1. V is pruned by 2 bases and J by 2 bases, leaving 8 bases of the junction without a gene match.